This T cell receptor (beta chain) is from a study of neurological immune-mediated disorders. Notes on the study in general: While HTLV-1-associated myelopathy showed the greatest TCR clonal expansion, multiple sclerosis showed the least, falling below healthy controls.

CDR3 size: 14 residues. Trimming shortened V by 1 base and J by 3 bases, and 9 bases separated the two germline ends. In germline, CDR1 is SGHKS, CDR2 YYEKEE (reference sequence). TCRdb analysed the 5' RACE reads with MiXCR anew, one entry per CDR3 protein. Among 65,000 to 95,000 distinct CDR3 sequences listed, about 5% were seen once. The table lists this clonotype with a few counts. Its antigen is unknown. The sequencing sample was made of PBMCs. This TCR was recovered from a woman under 40 with multiple sclerosis. V usage is TRBV5-5 and J usage is TRBJ2-3; D is ambiguous. As DNA, the CDR3 is TGTGCCAGCAGCTTGACCCTGGGAACAGATACGCAGTATTTT. It specifies CASSLTLGTDTQYF.